A single sample is the source of the 10 T cell receptor beta chains below, sequenced in a study of blood T cell repertoires in COVID-19. Using immunoSEQ multiplex PCR, the repertoire was profiled, and TCRdb retains in-frame clones only, with some absent. The table includes 150,000 to 200,000 clones, approximately 81% detected once. Material: peripheral blood. The receptors were gathered from a person between 70 and 80 years old with COVID-19, enrolled during active disease.

V gene TRBV5-4 combines with J gene TRBJ1-3, with 7 positions matching TRBD1. V shed 4 bases and J 7 bases; nucleotides not matched to a gene: 11. The CDR3 contains 15 residues. Germline V gene lookup returns CDR1 SGHNT and CDR2 YYREEE (reference sequence). The CDR3 DNA reads TGTGCCAGCAGCAGACAGGGTTGGGCGGGGAACACCATATATTTT. Protein product: CASSRQGWAGNTIYF. The full variable domain, in which reference TRBV5-4 and TRBJ1-3 provide the parts outside the CDR3, is ETGVTQSPTHLIKTRGQQVTLRCSSQSGHNTVSWYQQALGQGPQFIFQYYREEENGRGNFPPRFSGLQFPNYSSELNVNALELDDSALYLCASSRQGWAGNTIYFGEGSWLTVV.

This chain connects TRBV6-5 to TRBJ2-7, with D perhaps matching TRBD2 (6 bases). The V end lost 7 bases, the J end lost 5 bases, and 15 bases lay between the germline ends. The CDR3 length is 13 residues. Germline V gene lookup returns CDR1 MNHEY and CDR2 SVGAGI. The CDR3 coding sequence is TGTGCCAGCACGTATGGGGGGTCCAACGAGCAGTACTTC. Translating it yields CASTYGGSNEQYF.

The rearrangement uses TRBV30 and TRBJ1-1; TRBD1 is a possible D gene (5 bases). Germline V gene data show CDR1 as GTSNPN and CDR2 as SVGIG (reference sequence). This CDR3 comprises 15 residues. Between the trimmed V and J ends, which lost 2 bases and 0 bases, there was a span of 13 bases. The CDR3 DNA sequence: TGTGCCTGGAGTTCGTGGGGGGGGATGAACACTGAAGCTTTCTTT. It specifies CAWSSWGGMNTEAFF.

V gene TRBV7-8 combines with J gene TRBJ2-2; no reliable D call. V was shortened by 1 base and J by 8 bases, with 5 bases between the two germline ends. Germline assignment: CDR1 SGHVS and CDR2 FQNEAQ. The CDR3 has 12 residues. The CDR3 nucleotides read TGTGCCAGCAGCTTAGACGAGGGGGAGCTGTTTTTT. Its protein is CASSLDEGELFF.

This chain connects TRBV20-1 to TRBJ2-7, with D tentatively TRBD1 (6 bases). Trimming left V 5 bases short and J 2 bases short, with 7 bases between. The CDR3 has 11 amino acids. CDR1 and CDR2 from the germline V gene are DFQATT and SNEGSKA (reference sequence). The CDR3 loop reads CSAGGPYEQYF. The CDR3, as DNA: TGCAGTGCTGGGGGCCCCTACGAGCAGTACTTC.

The chain has TRBV9 and TRBJ2-1; 14 nucleotides match TRBD2. In germline, CDR1 is SGDLS, CDR2 YYNGEE. V lost 3 bases and J lost 9; bases outside the gene matches: 5. This CDR3 is built from 15 residues. The CDR3 region has the DNA TGTGCCAGCAGCGCCGGACTAGCGGGAGGTTCTGAGCAGTTCTTC. Protein: CASSAGLAGGSEQFF.

The table lists this clone with a few counts. This chain connects TRBV10-3 to TRBJ1-6; D gene unclear. Trimming removed 10 bases at V and 5 bases at J, with 12 bases between. This CDR3 is 13 amino acids long. The germline V gene has CDR1 ENHRY and CDR2 SYGVKD. CDR3 sequence (DNA): TGTGCCACGGGAGACAAACATAATTCACCCCTCCACTTT. It translates to CATGDKHNSPLHF.

The rearrangement links TRBV10-3 to TRBJ1-1, with a possible D match to TRBD1 (6 bases). Germline values: CDR1 ENHRY, CDR2 SYGVKD. The CDR3 consists of 16 residues. V was trimmed by 6 bases and J by 0 bases, leaving 17 bases between them. The CDR3 DNA sequence: TGTGCCATCAGGGGGGACACATACCAGATGAACACTGAAGCTTTCTTT. It translates to CAIRGDTYQMNTEAFF.

The V gene is TRBV11-1, the J gene TRBJ2-3; weak D call: TRBD1 (6 bases). The CDR3 is 14 amino acids. The germline V gene encodes CDR1 SGHAT and CDR2 FQDESV (reference sequence). V lost 5 bases and J 2 bases, leaving 11 bases between the germline ends. For the CDR3, the DNA is TGTGCCAGCAGCATCGGACAGAACACAGATACGCAGTATTTT. This sequence encodes CASSIGQNTDTQYF.

This chain links TRBV7-9 with TRBJ1-5, with 8 nucleotides matching TRBD1. The germline CDR1 and CDR2 sequences are SEHNR and FQNEAQ (reference sequence). CDR3 length: 14 amino acids. With 5 bases clipped from V and 7 bases from J, the junction kept 7 bases outside the gene matches. The DNA for the CDR3 is TGTGCCAGCAGCCTGACAGGGGCGAAGCAGCCCCAGCATTTT. Protein product: CASSLTGAKQPQHF.